This T cell receptor beta chain was sequenced for a study of CD8 T cells in Susac syndrome. When the RNA was reverse transcribed, random hexamers were used with an input of 0.5 to 1 ug. The authors amplified TCR beta CDR3 across 54 Vbeta and 13 Jbeta using immunoSEQ multiplex PCR. Via MiXCR, TCRdb re-called the immunoSEQ multiplex PCR reads, giving one row per CDR3 protein. The sample records some 130,000 distinct CDR3 sequences, more than 85% being singletons. The germline V gene encodes CDR1 DFQATT and CDR2 SNEGSKA (reference sequence). V was shortened by 1 base and J by 2 bases, with 12 bases between the two germline ends. CDR3 length: 14 amino acids.

This receptor was identified in a human donor with Susac syndrome. The source material was CD8+ T cells from PBMCs. V usage is TRBV20-1 and J usage is TRBJ2-7, with D perhaps TRBD2 (6 bases). CDR3 sequence reads: CSARGASEAYEQYF. CDR3 nucleotide sequence: TGCAGTGCTAGAGGGGCTAGCGAGGCCTACGAGCAGTACTTC.